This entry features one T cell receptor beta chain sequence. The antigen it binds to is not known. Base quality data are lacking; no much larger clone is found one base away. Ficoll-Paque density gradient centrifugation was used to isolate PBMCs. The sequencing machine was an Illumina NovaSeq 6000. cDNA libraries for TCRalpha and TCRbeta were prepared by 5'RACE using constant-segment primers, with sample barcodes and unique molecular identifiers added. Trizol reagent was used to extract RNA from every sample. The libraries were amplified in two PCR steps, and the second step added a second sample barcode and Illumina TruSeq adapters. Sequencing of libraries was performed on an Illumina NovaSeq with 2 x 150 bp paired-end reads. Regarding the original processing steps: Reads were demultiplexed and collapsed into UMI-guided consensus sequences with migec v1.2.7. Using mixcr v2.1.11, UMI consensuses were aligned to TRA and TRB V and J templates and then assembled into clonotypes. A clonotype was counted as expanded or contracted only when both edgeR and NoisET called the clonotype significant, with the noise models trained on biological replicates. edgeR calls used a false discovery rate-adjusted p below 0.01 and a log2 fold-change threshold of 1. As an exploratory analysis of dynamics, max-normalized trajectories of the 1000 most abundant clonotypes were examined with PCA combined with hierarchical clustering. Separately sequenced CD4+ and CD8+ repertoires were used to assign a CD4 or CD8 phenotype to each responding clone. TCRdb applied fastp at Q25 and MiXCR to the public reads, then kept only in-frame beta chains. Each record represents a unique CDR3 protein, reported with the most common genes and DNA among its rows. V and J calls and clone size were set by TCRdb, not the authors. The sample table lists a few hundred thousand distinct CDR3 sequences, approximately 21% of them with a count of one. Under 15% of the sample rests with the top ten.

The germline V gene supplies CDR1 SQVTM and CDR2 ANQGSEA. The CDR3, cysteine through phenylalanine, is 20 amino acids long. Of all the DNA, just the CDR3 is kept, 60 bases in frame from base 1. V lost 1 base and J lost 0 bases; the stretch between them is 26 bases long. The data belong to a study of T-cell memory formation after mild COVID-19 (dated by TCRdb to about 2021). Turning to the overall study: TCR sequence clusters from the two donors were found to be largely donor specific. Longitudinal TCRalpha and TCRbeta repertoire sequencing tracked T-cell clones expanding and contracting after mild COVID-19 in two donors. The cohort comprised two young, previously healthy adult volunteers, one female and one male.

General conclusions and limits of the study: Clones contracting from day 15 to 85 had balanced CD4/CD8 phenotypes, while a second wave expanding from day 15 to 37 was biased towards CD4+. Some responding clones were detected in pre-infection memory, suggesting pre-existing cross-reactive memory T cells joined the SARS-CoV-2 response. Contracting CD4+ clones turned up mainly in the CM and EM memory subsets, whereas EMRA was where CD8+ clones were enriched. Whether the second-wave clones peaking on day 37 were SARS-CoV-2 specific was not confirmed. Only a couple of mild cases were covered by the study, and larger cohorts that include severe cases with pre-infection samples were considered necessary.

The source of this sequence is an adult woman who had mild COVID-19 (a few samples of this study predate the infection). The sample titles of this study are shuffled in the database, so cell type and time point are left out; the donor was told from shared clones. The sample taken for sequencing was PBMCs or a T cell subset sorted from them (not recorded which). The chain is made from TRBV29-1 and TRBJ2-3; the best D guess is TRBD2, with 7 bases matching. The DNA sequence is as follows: TGCAGCGTTGAAGGACAGGTGGGGGCGGGAGTGCCCCTGAGCACAGATACGCAGTATTTT. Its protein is CSVEGQVGAGVPLSTDTQYF.